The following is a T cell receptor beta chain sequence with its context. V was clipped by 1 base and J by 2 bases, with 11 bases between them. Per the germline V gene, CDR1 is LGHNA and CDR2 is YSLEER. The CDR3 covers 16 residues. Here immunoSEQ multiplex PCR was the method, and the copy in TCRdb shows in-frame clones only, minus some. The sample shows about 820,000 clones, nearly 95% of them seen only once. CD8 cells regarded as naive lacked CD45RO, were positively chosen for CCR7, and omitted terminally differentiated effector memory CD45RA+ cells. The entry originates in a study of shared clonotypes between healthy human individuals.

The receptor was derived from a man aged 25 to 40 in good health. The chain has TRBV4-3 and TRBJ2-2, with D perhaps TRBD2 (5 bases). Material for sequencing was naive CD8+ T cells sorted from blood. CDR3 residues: CASSQGILVNTGELFF. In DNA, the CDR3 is TGCGCCAGCAGCCAAGGAATACTAGTTAACACCGGGGAGCTGTTTTTT.